The 10 T cell receptor beta chains below were found in one sample sequenced in a study of glioma-infiltrating T cells after dendritic cell vaccination. The repertoire was sequenced with immunoSEQ multiplex PCR; TCRdb's copy has only in-frame clones and lacks some. The sample records more than 30,000 clones, approximately 91% being singletons. This sample comprised blood, obtained before dendritic cell vaccination. These receptors originate from a human donor with glioblastoma.

The rearrangement uses TRBV11-2 and TRBJ2-7; 10 bases match TRBD1. Germline CDR1 SGHAT, CDR2 FQNNGV. V lost 5 bases to trimming and J lost 0 bases; unmatched junction nucleotides: 7. The CDR3 totals 16 residues. The CDR3 DNA reads TGTGCCAGCAGCGGACTCCGGGACAGGGGCTCCTACGAGCAGTACTTC. Its translation is CASSGLRDRGSYEQYF.

This sequence joins TRBV10-3 and TRBJ1-3; TRBD1 is a possible D gene (6 bases). This CDR3 contains 15 residues. The germline gives CDR1 ENHRY, CDR2 SYGVKD. V was trimmed by 4 bases and J by 2 bases, leaving 12 bases between them. CDR3 sequence: CAISGGLRAGNTIYF. Written as DNA, the CDR3 is TGTGCCATCAGTGGGGGGCTTAGGGCTGGAAACACCATATATTTT.

For this clone: Other nucleotide sequences from this sample produce the same CDR3. This chain connects TRBV4-1 to TRBJ1-6; D unclear. This CDR3 region has 16 residues. CDR1 is MGHRA, CDR2 YSYEKL, per germline. Trimming pared 3 bases from V and 1 base from J, leaving 10 bases between. The CDR3 region is CASSQSPSSYNSPLHF. In DNA form, the CDR3 reads TGCGCCAGCAGCCAGTCTCCTAGTTCCTATAATTCACCCCTCCACTTT.

This chain uses TRBV30 with TRBJ1-2; TRBD1 aligns across 8 bases. J was trimmed by 2 bases and V by 4 bases; bases with no gene match: 9. CDR1 and CDR2 (germline): GTSNPN, SVGIG (reference sequence). CDR3 length: 15 residues. The CDR3 DNA is TGTGCCTGGACGCCTTCGGACAGGGTGAACTATGGCTACACCTTC. This encodes CAWTPSDRVNYGYTF.

The chain links TRBV27 to TRBJ1-1; the match to TRBD1 covers 7 bases. Unmatched junction bases numbered 10, after V lost 5 bases and J lost 4 bases. The CDR3 consists of 15 residues. Germline CDR1 reads MNHEY; CDR2 reads SMNVEV (reference sequence). In DNA, the CDR3 is TGTGCCAGCAGTCCCCAGACAGGGAGGAGCACTGAAGCTTTCTTT. Its translation is CASSPQTGRSTEAFF.

The CDR3 nucleotides read TGTGCCAGCAGAGGGACAGGGGGTAGCAATCAGCCCCAGCATTTT. Residues: CASRGTGGSNQPQHF. This sequence joins TRBV6-5 and TRBJ1-5; 11 bases align to TRBD1. CDR1 and CDR2 from the germline V gene are MNHEY and SVGAGI. Unmatched junction bases numbered 1, after V lost 6 bases and J lost 0 bases. This CDR3 contains 15 residues.

The chain links TRBV7-8 to TRBJ1-4; D unclear. Trimming removed 6 bases from V and 3 bases from J, with 11 bases in between. Germline V lookup: CDR1 SGHVS, CDR2 FQNEAQ. The CDR3 runs 14 residues. CDR3 in DNA: TGTGCCAGCAGTGGACTTCAACCTAATGAAAAACTGTTTTTT. This sequence encodes CASSGLQPNEKLFF.

This sequence joins TRBV13 and TRBJ2-3; a weak D match, TRBD1 (5 bases). The CDR3 totals 12 residues. Trimming took off 10 bases at V and 6 bases at J, with 14 bases between the two ends. Germline assignment: CDR1 PRHDT and CDR2 FYEKMQ (reference sequence). The CDR3, as DNA: TGTGCCACCTTAGGGGCTGGGGATACGCAGTATTTT. It is translated as CATLGAGDTQYF.

The chain joins TRBV6-4 to TRBJ2-2; weak D call: TRBD2 (6 bases). The CDR3 consists of 16 residues. Germline lookup yields CDR1 MRHNA and CDR2 SNTAGT. Trimming shortened V by 0 bases and J by 3 bases, and 11 bases separated the two germline ends. CDR3 residues: CASSDSAGLHTGELFF. The CDR3 coding sequence is TGTGCCAGCAGTGACTCTGCTGGACTACACACCGGGGAGCTGTTTTTT.

This chain's CDR3 is CASSPGTDRVGNTIYF. Written as DNA, the CDR3 is TGTGCCAGCAGCCCAGGGACGGACAGGGTTGGAAACACCATATATTTT. The chain couples TRBV7-2 to TRBJ1-3, with 8 nucleotides matching TRBD1. Germline V CDR1 and CDR2: SGHTA, FQGNSA. The CDR3 consists of 16 residues. V shed 5 bases, J shed 3 bases, and the junction held 9 bases outside the gene matches.